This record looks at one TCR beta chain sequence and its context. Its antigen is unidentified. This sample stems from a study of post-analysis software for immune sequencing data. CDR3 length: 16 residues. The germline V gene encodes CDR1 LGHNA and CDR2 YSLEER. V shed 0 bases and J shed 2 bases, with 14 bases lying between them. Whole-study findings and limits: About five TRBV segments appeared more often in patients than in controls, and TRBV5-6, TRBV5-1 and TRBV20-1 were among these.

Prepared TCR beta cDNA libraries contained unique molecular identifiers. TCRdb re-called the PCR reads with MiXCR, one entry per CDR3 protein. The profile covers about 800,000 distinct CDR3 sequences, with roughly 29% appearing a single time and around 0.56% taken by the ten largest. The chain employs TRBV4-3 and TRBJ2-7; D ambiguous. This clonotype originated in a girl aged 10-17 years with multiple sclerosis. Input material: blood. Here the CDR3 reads CASSQDRNRAAYEQYF. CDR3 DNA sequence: TGCGCCAGCAGCCAAGATCGGAATCGGGCGGCCTACGAGCAGTACTTC.